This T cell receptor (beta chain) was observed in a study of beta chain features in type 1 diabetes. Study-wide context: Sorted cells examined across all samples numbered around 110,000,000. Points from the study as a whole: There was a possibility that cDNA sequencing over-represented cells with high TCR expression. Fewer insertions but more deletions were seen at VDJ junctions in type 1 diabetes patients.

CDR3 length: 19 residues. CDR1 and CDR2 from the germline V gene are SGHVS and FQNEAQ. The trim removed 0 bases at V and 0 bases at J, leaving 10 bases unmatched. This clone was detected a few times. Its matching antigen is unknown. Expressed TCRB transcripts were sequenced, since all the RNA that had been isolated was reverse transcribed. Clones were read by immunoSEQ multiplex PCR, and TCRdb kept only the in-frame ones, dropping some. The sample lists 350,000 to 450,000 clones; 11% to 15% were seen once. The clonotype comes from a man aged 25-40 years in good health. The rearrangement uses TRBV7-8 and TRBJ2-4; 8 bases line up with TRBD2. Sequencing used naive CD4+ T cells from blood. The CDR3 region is CASSLAQPSGHLAKNIQYF. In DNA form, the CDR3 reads TGTGCCAGCAGCTTAGCGCAGCCTAGCGGGCACCTAGCCAAAAACATTCAGTACTTC.